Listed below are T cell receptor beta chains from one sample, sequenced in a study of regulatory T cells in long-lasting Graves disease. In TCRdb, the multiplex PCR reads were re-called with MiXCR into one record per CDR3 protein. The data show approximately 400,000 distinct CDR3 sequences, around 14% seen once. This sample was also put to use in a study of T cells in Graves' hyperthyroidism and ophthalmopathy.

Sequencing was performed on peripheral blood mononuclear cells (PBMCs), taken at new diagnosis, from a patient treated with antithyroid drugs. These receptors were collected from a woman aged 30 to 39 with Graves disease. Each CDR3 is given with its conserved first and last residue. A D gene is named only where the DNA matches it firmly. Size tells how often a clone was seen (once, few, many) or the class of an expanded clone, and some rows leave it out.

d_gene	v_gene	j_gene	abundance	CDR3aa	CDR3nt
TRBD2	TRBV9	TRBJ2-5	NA	CASSPPLAGVKETQYF	TGTGCCAGCAGCCCCCCACTAGCGGGAGTGAAGGAGACCCAGTACTTC
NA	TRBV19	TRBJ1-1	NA	CASSIDLGENTEAFF	TGTGCCAGTAGTATAGATTTGGGGGAGAACACTGAAGCTTTCTTT
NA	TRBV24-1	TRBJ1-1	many	CATSDGTVNTEAFF	TGTGCCACCAGTGATGGGACGGTGAACACTGAAGCTTTCTTT
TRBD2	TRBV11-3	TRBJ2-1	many	CASSLPGTSRYNEQFF	TGTGCCAGCAGCCTCCCGGGGACTAGCAGATACAATGAGCAGTTCTTC
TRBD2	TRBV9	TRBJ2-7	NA	CASSVGTGGTYEQYF	TGTGCCAGCAGCGTAGGAACGGGAGGGACCTACGAGCAGTACTTC
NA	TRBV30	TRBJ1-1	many	CAWSVWGGTEAFF	TGTGCCTGGAGTGTTTGGGGGGGTACTGAAGCTTTCTTT
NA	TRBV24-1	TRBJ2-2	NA	CATSDPSGELFF	TGTGCCACCAGTGATCCATCCGGGGAGCTGTTTTTT
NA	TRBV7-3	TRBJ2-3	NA	CASSLMVEGYTDTQYF	TGTGCCAGCAGCTTAATGGTAGAAGGCTACACAGATACGCAGTATTTT
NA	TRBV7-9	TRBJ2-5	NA	CASRPAGPQETQYF	TGTGCCAGCAGACCCGCCGGGCCTCAAGAGACCCAGTACTTC
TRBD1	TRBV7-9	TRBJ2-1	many	CASSPGTGGRSYEQFF	TGTGCCAGCAGCCCCGGGACAGGGGGGAGAAGCTATGAGCAGTTCTTC
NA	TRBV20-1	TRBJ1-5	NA	CSAADGQSQPQHF	TGCAGTGCTGCGGATGGACAGTCACAGCCCCAGCATTTT
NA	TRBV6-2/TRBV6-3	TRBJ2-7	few	CASSESMSSLDEQYF	TGTGCCAGCAGTGAAAGCATGAGTTCACTGGACGAGCAGTACTTC
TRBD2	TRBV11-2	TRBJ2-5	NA	CASSPGTSGRAETQYF	TGTGCCAGCAGCCCCGGGACTAGCGGGAGGGCCGAGACCCAGTACTTC
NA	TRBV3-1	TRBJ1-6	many	CASSLSMISPLHF	TGTGCCAGCAGCCTCTCAATGATTTCACCCCTCCACTTT
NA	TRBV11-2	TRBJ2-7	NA	CASSPEGVEQYF	TGTGCCAGCAGCCCAGAGGGGGTCGAGCAGTACTTC
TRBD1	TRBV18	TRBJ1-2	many	CASSLESGTGHGYTF	TGTGCCAGCTCACTCGAATCCGGGACAGGGCATGGCTACACCTTC
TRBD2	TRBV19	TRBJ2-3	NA	CASTGLASNTDTQYF	TGTGCCAGTACGGGACTAGCGAGTAACACAGATACGCAGTATTTT
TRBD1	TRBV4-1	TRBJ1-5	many	CASSQGLATGKDQPQHF	TGCGCCAGCAGCCAAGGACTTGCGACAGGGAAAGATCAGCCCCAGCATTTT
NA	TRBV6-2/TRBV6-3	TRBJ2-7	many	CASSIRGYGEQYF	TGTGCCAGCAGCATCCGTGGGTATGGCGAGCAGTACTTC
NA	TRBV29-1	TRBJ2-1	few	CSVRTPVSYEQFF	TGCAGCGTTCGGACTCCCGTAAGCTATGAGCAGTTCTTC